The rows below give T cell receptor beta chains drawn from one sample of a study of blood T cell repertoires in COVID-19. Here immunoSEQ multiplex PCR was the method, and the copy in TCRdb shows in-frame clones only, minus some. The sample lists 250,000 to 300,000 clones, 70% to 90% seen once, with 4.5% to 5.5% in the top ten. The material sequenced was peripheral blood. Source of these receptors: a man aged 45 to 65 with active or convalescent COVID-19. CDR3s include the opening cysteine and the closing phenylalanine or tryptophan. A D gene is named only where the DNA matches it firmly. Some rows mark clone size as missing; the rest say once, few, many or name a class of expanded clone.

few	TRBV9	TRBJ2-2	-	CASSVGVGELFF	TGTGCCAGCAGCGTAGGAGTGGGGGAGCTGTTTTTT
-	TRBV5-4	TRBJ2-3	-	CASSPTPPGTDTQYF	TGTGCCAGCAGCCCTACTCCTCCCGGCACAGATACGCAGTATTTT
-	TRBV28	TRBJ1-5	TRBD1	CASSLDRGQGQPQHF	TGTGCCAGCAGTTTGGACAGGGGGCAGGGTCAGCCCCAGCATTTT
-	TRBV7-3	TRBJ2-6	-	CASSKNPRSSGANVLTF	TGTGCCAGCAGCAAGAATCCGCGATCCTCTGGGGCCAACGTCCTGACTTTC
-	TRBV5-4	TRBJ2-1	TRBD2	CASSSTSGGYNEQFF	TGTGCCAGCAGCTCGACTAGCGGGGGGTACAATGAGCAGTTCTTC
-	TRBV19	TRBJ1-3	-	CASGPLSSGNTIYF	TGTGCCAGTGGGCCCCTCAGCTCTGGAAACACCATATATTTT
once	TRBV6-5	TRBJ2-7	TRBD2	CASSRLAGANEQYF	TGTGCCAGCAGTCGACTAGCGGGAGCCAACGAGCAGTACTTC
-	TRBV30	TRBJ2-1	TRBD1	CAWGQGAGINEQFF	TGTGCCTGGGGACAGGGGGCGGGAATCAATGAGCAGTTCTTC
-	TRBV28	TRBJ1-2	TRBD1	CASSALPSGQGYGYTF	TGTGCCAGCAGTGCCCTACCGTCCGGACAGGGCTATGGCTACACCTTC
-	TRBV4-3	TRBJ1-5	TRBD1	CASSQGVTGNQPQHF	TGCGCCAGCAGCCAAGGAGTGACAGGGAATCAGCCCCAGCATTTT
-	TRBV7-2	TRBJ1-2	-	CASSHVGGLGGPYGYTF	TGTGCCAGCAGCCATGTGGGAGGACTAGGGGGGCCGTATGGCTACACCTTC
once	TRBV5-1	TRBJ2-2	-	CATAAGRNTGELFF	TGCGCCACCGCCGCCGGGAGGAACACCGGGGAGCTGTTTTTT
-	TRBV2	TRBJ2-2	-	CASSERRINTGELFF	TGTGCCAGCAGTGAGCGGCGGATTAACACCGGGGAGCTGTTTTTT
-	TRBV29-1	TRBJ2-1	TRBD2	CSVLTTSGSYNEQFF	TGCAGCGTACTTACTACTAGCGGCTCCTACAATGAGCAGTTCTTC
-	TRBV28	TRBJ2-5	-	CASSLGGTQYF	TGTGCCAGCAGTTTGGGAGGGACCCAGTACTTC
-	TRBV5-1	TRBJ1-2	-	CASSMEAGVGGYTF	TGCGCCAGCAGCATGGAAGCGGGAGTCGGTGGCTACACCTTC
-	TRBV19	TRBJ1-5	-	CASSTQRGAGGNQPQHF	TGTGCCAGTAGTACACAGCGGGGGGCGGGTGGCAATCAGCCCCAGCATTTT
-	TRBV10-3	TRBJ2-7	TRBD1	CAISEWQGVNEQYF	TGTGCCATCAGTGAATGGCAGGGGGTCAACGAGCAGTACTTC
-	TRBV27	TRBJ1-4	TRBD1	CASSLLTGPNEKLFF	TGTGCCAGCAGTTTATTGACAGGGCCTAATGAAAAACTGTTTTTT
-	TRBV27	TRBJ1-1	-	CASSLSWNRRPRAEAFF	TGTGCCAGCAGTTTATCGTGGAATAGGCGGCCGCGCGCTGAAGCTTTCTTT
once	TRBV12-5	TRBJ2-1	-	CASGLLPQGRGMDEQFF	TGTGCTAGTGGTTTGCTCCCCCAGGGAAGGGGAATGGATGAGCAGTTCTTC
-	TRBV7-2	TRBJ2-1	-	CASSLGSSGNEQFF	TGTGCCAGCAGCTTAGGATCTTCAGGGAATGAGCAGTTCTTC
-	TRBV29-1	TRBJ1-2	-	CSVERRNGYTF	TGCAGCGTCGAACGGCGGAATGGCTACACCTTC
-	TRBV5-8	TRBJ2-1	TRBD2	CASSWSGLAGSNEQFF	TGTGCCAGCAGCTGGTCAGGACTAGCGGGGTCAAATGAGCAGTTCTTC
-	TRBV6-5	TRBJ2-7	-	CASSRTAAYEQYF	TGTGCCAGCAGCCGCACAGCAGCTTACGAGCAGTACTTC
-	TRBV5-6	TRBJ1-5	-	CASSRRDTFLQPQHF	TGTGCCAGCAGCCGCCGGGACACCTTCTTACAGCCCCAGCATTTT
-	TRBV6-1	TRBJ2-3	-	CASSEAVGQGTDTQYF	TGTGCCAGCAGTGAAGCGGTAGGGCAGGGGACAGATACGCAGTATTTT
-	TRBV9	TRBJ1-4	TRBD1	CAMADRVRGKTVF	TGTGCCATGGCCGACAGGGTAAGAGGGAAAACTGTTTTT
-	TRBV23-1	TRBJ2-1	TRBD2	CASSQAGGPIYEQFF	TGCGCCAGCAGTCAAGCGGGAGGGCCAATCTATGAGCAGTTCTTC
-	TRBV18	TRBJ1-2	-	CASSPDSLYGYTF	TGTGCCAGCTCACCCGACAGCCTCTATGGCTACACCTTC
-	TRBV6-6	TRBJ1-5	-	CASSSPGGAGNQPQHF	TGTGCCAGCAGTTCCCCGGGTGGGGCGGGGAATCAGCCCCAGCATTTT
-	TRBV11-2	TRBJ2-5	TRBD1	CASSRGPETQYF	TGTGCCAGCAGCAGGGGGCCAGAGACCCAGTACTTC
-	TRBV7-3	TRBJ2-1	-	CASSLTAPNEQFF	TGTGCCAGCAGCTTAACGGCCCCGAATGAGCAGTTCTTC
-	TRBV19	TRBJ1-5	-	CASSISGSSNQPQHF	TGTGCCAGTAGTATATCAGGGTCTAGCAATCAGCCCCAGCATTTT
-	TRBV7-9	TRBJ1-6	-	CASTPVGPNSPLHF	TGTGCCAGCACCCCGGTGGGGCCGAATTCACCCCTCCACTTT